This TCR beta chain was identified during a study of cytomegalovirus exposure and HLA in healthy donors. Trimming cost V 0 bases and J 1 base, with 15 bases left between them. Germline V gene data show CDR1 as SGHNT and CDR2 as YYREEE (reference sequence). The CDR3 is 17 amino acids. Study results and limitations: Across HLA loci, a later analysis found differing TCR association rates, with DRB1 most and HLA-C fewest. With high specificity and sensitivity, the classifier reportedly diagnosed cytomegalovirus status.

Comment on this clone: The antigen remains undetermined.

The PCR was carried out with 60 Vbeta primers and 13 Jbeta primers. This table comes from immunoSEQ multiplex PCR, and its TCRdb copy is limited to in-frame clones, with some not included. The repertoire has about 92,000 clones, 65% to 80% of them found once; the top ten carry more than 15%. Sequenced input: PBMCs. V gene TRBV5-4 combines with J gene TRBJ2-3; no definite D call. This clonotype was obtained from a woman under 30 in good health and CMV-seropositive. The CDR3 sequence is CASSLAGLGSRTDTQYF. In DNA form, the CDR3 reads TGTGCCAGCAGCTTGGCCGGGTTGGGTAGTCGCACAGATACGCAGTATTTT.